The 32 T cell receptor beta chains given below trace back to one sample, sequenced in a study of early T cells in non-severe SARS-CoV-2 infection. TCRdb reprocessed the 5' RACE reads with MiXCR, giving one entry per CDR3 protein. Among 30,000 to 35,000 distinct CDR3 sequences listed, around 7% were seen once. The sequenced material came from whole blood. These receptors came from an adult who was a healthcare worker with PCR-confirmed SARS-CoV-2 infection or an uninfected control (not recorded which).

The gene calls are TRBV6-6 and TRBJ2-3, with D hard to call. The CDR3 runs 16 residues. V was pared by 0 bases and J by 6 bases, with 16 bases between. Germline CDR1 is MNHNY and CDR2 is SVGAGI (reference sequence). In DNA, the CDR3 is TGTGCCAGCAGTTACTCGAGCGAAACCAATGGGGATACGCAGTATTTT. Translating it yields CASSYSSETNGDTQYF.

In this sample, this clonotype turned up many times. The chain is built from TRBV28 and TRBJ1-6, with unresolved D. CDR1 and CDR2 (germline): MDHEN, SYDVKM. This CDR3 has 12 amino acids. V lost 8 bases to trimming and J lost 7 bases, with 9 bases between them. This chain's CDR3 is CASLSGNSPLHF. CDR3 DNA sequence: TGTGCCAGCCTCAGTGGGAATTCACCCCTCCACTTT.

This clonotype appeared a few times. CDR3 amino acids: CASSLVDIGGQYF. CDR3 DNA: TGTGCCAGCAGCTTAGTGGACATCGGCGGGCAGTACTTC. The genes are TRBV11-2 and TRBJ2-7, with D possibly TRBD1 on 5 matching bases. The CDR3 spans 13 residues. The V and J ends lost 1 base and 9 bases respectively, with 13 bases between them. Per germline, CDR1 SGHAT and CDR2 FQNNGV.

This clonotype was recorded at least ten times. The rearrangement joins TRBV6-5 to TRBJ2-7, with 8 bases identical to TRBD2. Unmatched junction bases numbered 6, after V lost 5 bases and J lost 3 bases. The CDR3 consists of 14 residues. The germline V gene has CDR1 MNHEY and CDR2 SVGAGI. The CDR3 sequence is CASSPTLADYEQYF. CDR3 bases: TGTGCCAGCAGTCCTACACTAGCGGACTACGAGCAGTACTTC.

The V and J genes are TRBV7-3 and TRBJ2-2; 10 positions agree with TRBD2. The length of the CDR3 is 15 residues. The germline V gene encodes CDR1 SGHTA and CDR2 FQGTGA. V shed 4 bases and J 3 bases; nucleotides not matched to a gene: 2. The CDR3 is CASSSLAGDTGELFF. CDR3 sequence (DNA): TGTGCCAGCAGCTCTCTAGCGGGGGACACCGGGGAGCTGTTTTTT.

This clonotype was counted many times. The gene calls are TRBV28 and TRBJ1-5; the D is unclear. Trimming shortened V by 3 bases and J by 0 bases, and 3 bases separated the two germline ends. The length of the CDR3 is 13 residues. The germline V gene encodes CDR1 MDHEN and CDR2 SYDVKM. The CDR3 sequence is CASSFSSNQPQHF. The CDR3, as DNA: TGTGCCAGCAGTTTTTCTAGCAATCAGCCCCAGCATTTT. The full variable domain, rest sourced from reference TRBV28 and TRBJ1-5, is DVKVTQSSRYLVKRTGEKVFLECVQDMDHENMFWYRQDPGLGLRLIYFSYDVKMKEKGDIPEGYSVSREKKERFSLILESASTNQTSMYLCASSFSSNQPQHFGDGTRLSIL.

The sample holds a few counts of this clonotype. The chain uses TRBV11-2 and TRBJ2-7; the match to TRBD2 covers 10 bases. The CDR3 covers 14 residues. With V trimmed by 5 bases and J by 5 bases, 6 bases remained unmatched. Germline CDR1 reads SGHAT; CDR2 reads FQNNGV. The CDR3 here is CASSPGTSVDEQYF. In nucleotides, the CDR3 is TGTGCCAGCAGCCCCGGGACTAGCGTCGACGAGCAGTACTTC. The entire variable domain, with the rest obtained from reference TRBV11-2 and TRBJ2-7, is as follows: EAGVAQSPRYKIIEKRQSVAFWCNPISGHATLYWYQQILGQGPKLLIQFQNNGVVDDSQLPKDRFSAERLKGVDSTLKIQPAKLEDSAVYLCASSPGTSVDEQYFGPGTRLTVT.

The CDR3 reads CASSQLPDFTDTQYF. CDR3 nucleotide sequence: TGTGCCAGCAGCCAACTCCCGGACTTCACAGATACGCAGTATTTT. The rearrangement joins TRBV3-1 to TRBJ2-3, with TRBD2 as a possible D gene (5 bases). Germline V lookup: CDR1 LGHDT, CDR2 YNNKEL (reference sequence). The V and J ends lost 2 bases and 2 bases respectively, with 11 bases between them. CDR3 length: 15 amino acids.

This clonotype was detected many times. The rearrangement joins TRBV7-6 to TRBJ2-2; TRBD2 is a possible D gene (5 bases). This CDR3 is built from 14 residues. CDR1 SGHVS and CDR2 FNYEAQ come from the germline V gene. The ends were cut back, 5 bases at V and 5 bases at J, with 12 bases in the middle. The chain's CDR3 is CASSAYRDTGELFF. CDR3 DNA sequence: TGTGCCAGCAGCGCCTATCGGGATACCGGGGAGCTGTTTTTT.

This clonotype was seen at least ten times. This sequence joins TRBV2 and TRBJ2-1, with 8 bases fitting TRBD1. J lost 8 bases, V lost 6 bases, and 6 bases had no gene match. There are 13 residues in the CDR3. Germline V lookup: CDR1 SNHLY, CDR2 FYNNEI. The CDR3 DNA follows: TGTGCCAGCAGGTCACAGGGGGTCGATGAGCAGTTCTTC. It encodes CASRSQGVDEQFF. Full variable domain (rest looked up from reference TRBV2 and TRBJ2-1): EPEVTQTPSHQVTQMGQEVILRCVPISNHLYFYWYRQILGQKVEFLVSFYNNEISEKSEIFDDQFSVERPDGSNFTLKIRSTKLEDSAMYFCASRSQGVDEQFFGPGTRLTVL.

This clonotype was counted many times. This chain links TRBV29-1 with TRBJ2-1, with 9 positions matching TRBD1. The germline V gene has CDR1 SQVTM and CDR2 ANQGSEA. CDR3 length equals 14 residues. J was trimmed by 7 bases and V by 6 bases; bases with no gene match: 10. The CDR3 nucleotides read TGCAGCGTCCGGAAAGGGACAGGGAGGAATGAGCAGTTCTTC. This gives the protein CSVRKGTGRNEQFF.

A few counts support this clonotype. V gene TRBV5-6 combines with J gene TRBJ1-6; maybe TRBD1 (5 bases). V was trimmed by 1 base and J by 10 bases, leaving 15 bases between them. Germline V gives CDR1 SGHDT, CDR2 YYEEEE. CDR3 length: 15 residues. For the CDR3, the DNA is TGTGCCAGCAGCTTGCTAGTGGGGGGTGACTCACCCCTCCACTTT. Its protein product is CASSLLVGGDSPLHF. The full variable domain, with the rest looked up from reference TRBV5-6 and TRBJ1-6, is DAGVTQSPTHLIKTRGQQVTLRCSPKSGHDTVSWYQQALGQGPQFIFQYYEEEERQRGNFPDRFSGHQFPNYSSELNVNALLLGDSALYLCASSLLVGGDSPLHFGNGTRLTVT.

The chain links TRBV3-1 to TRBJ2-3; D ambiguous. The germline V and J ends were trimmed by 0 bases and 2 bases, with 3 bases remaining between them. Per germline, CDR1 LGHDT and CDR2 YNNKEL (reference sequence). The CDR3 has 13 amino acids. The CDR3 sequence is CASSQEDTDTQYF. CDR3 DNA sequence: TGTGCCAGCAGCCAAGAGGACACAGATACGCAGTATTTT.

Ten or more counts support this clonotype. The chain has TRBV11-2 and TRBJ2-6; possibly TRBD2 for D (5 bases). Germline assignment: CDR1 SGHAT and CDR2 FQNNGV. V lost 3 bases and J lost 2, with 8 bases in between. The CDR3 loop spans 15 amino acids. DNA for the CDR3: TGTGCCAGCAGCTTCGAGGGCGCTGGGGCCAACGTCCTGACTTTC. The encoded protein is CASSFEGAGANVLTF.

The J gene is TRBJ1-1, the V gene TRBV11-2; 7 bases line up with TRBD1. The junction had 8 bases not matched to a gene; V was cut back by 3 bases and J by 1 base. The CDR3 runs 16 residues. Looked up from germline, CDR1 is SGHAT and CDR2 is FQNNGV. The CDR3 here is CASSLGLGTENTEAFF. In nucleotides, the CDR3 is TGTGCCAGCAGCTTGGGGTTGGGGACAGAGAACACTGAAGCTTTCTTT.

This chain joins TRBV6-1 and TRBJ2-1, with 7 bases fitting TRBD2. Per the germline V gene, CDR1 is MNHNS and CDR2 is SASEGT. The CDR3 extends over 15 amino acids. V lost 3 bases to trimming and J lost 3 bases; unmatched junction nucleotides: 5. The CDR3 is CASSDGGSVYNEQFF. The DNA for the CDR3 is TGTGCCAGCAGTGACGGCGGGAGTGTCTACAATGAGCAGTTCTTC.

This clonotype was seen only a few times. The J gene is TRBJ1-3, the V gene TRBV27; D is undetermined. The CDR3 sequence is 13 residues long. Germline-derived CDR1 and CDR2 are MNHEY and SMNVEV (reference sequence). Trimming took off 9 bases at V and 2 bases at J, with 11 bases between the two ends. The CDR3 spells CASSVGAGNTIYF. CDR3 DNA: TGTGCCAGTTCTGTAGGTGCTGGAAACACCATATATTTT.

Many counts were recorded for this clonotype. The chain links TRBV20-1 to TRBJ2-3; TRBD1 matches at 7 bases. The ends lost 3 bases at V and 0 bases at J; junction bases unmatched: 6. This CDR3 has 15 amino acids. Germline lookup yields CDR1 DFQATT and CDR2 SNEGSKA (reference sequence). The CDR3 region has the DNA TGCAGTGCTAGTCAAGGGACAGATAGCACAGATACGCAGTATTTT. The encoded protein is CSASQGTDSTDTQYF.

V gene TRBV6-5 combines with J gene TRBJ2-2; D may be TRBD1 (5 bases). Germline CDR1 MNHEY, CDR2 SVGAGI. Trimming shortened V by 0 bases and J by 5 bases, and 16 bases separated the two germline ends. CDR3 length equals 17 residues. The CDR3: CASSYSLFFGATGELFF. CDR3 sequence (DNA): TGTGCCAGCAGTTACTCTCTTTTTTTTGGGGCTACCGGGGAGCTGTTTTTT.

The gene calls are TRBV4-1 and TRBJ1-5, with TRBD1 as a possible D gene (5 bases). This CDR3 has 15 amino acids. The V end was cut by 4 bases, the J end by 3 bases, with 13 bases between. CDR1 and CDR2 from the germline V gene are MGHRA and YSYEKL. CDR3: CASSPQTAVNQPQHF. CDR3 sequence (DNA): TGCGCCAGCAGCCCCCAGACAGCGGTCAATCAGCCCCAGCATTTT.

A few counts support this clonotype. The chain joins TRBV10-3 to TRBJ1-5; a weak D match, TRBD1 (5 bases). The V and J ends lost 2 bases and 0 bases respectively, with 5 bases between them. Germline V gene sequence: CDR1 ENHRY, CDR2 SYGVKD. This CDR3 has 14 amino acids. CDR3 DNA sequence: TGTGCCATCAGTGAGGGGGCTAGCAATCAGCCCCAGCATTTT. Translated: CAISEGASNQPQHF.

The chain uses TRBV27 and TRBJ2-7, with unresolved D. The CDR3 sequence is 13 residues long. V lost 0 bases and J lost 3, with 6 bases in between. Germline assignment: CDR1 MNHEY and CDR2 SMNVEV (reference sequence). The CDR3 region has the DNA TGTGCCAGCAGTTTATCGCTGTTCTACGAGCAGTACTTC. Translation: CASSLSLFYEQYF.

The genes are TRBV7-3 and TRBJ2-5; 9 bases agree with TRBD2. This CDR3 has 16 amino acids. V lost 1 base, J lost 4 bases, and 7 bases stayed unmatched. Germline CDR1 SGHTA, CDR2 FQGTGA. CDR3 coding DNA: TGTGCCAGCAGCTTAAGGGGTAGCGGGAGAGGAGAGACCCAGTACTTC. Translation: CASSLRGSGRGETQYF.

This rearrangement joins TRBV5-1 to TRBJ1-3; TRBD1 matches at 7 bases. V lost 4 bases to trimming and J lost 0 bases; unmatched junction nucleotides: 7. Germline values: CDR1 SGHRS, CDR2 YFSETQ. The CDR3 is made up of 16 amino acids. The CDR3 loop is CASSLSGTDSGNTIYF. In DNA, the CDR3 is TGCGCCAGCAGCCTCTCCGGGACAGACTCTGGAAACACCATATATTTT. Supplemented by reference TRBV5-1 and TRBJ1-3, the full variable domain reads KAGVTQTPRYLIKTRGQQVTLSCSPISGHRSVSWYQQTPGQGLQFLFEYFSETQRNKGNFPGRFSGRQFSNSRSEMNVSTLELGDSALYLCASSLSGTDSGNTIYFGEGSWLTVV.

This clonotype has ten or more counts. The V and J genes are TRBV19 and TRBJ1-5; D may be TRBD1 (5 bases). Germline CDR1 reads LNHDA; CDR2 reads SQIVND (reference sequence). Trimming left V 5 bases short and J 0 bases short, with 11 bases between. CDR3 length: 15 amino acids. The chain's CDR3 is CASSHGTVSNQPQHF. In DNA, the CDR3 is TGTGCCAGTAGTCACGGGACGGTTAGCAATCAGCCCCAGCATTTT.

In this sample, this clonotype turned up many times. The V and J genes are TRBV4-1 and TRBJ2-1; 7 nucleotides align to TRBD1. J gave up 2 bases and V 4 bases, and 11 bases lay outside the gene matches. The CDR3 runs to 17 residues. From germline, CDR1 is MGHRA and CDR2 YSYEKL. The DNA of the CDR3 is TGCGCCAGCAGCCTAAAAACCCAGGGGGACCCCTACAATGAGCAGTTCTTC. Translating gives CASSLKTQGDPYNEQFF.

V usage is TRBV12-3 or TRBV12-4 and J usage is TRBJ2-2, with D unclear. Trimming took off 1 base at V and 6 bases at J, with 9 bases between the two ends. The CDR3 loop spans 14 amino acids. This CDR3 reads CASSLDSGSGELFF. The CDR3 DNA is TGTGCCAGCAGTTTAGATTCGGGCTCCGGGGAGCTGTTTTTT.

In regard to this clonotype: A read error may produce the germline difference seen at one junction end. The CDR3 protein is CASSLSGDTGKLFF. In nucleotides, the CDR3 is TGTGCCAGCAGCTTATCAGGGGACACCGGGAAGCTGTTTTTT. The rearrangement links TRBV11-3 to TRBJ2-2; a weak D match, TRBD1 (6 bases). Per germline, CDR1 SGHNT and CDR2 YENEEA. The CDR3 extends over 14 amino acids.

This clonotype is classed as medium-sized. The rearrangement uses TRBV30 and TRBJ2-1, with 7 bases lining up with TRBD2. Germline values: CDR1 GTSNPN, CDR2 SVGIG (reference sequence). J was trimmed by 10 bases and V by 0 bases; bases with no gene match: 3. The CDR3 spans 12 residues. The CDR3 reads CAWSVQAGEQFF. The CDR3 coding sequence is TGTGCCTGGAGTGTACAAGCGGGAGAGCAGTTCTTC.

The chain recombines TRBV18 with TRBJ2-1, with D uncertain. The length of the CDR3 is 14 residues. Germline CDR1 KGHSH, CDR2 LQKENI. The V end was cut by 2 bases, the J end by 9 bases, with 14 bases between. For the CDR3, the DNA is TGTGCCAGCTCACCAGGCTACGGTTCAGGTGAGCAGTTCTTC. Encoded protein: CASSPGYGSGEQFF.

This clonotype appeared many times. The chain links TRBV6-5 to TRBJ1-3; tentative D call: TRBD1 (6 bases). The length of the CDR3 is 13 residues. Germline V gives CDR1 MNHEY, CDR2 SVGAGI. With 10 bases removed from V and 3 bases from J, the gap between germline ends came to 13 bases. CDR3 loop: CANGQFIGNTIYF. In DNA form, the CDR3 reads TGTGCCAATGGACAGTTCATTGGAAACACCATATATTTT.

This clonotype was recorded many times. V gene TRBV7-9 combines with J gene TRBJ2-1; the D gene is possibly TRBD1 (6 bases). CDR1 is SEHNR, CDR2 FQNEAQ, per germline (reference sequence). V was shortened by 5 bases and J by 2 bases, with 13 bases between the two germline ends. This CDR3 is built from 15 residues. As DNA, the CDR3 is TGTGCCAGCAGCCCGGGCACAGGGCCCTACAATGAGCAGTTCTTC. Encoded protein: CASSPGTGPYNEQFF.